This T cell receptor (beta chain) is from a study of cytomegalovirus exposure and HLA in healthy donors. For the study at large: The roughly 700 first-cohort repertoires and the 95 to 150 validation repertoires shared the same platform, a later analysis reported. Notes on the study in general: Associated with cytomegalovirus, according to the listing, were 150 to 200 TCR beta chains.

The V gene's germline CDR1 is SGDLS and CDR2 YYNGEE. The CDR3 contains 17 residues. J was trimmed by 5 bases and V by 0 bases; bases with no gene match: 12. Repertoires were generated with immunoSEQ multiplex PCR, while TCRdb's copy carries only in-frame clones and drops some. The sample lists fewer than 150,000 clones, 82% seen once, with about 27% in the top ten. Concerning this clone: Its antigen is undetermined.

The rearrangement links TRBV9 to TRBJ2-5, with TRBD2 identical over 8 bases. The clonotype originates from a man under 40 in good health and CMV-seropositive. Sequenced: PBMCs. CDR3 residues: CASSVGSGVPLAETQYF. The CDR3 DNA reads TGTGCCAGCAGCGTAGGTAGCGGGGTTCCCTTAGCGGAGACCCAGTACTTC.